Listed here are 20 T cell receptor beta chains from one sample, sequenced in a study of blood T cell repertoires in COVID-19. The repertoire was sequenced with immunoSEQ multiplex PCR; TCRdb's copy has only in-frame clones and lacks some. Here the sample spans about 97,000 clones, around 88% being singletons. The specimen sequenced was peripheral blood. These receptors were obtained from a man aged 45-60 years with COVID-19, enrolled during active disease.

This chain's CDR3 is CATSQGSRGYTF. The CDR3 DNA follows: TGTGCCACCAGTCAGGGCTCTCGGGGCTACACCTTC. The chain has TRBV24-1 and TRBJ1-2, with D perhaps TRBD1 (5 bases). Germline V CDR1 and CDR2: KGHDR, SFDVKD. CDR3 size: 12 residues. With 6 bases removed from V and 8 bases from J, the gap between germline ends came to 12 bases.

Only one count was recorded for this clone. V gene TRBV5-1 combines with J gene TRBJ2-6; no firm D call. The CDR3 is 15 residues long. Per germline, CDR1 SGHRS and CDR2 YFSETQ. Trimming removed 4 bases from V and 0 bases from J, with 8 bases in between. CDR3 in amino acids: CASSQTVSGANVLTF. The DNA for the CDR3 is TGCGCCAGCAGCCAAACAGTCTCTGGGGCCAACGTCCTGACTTTC.

The V and J genes are TRBV30 and TRBJ1-5; 8 bases agree with TRBD1. Germline trimming cut 2 bases from V and 2 bases from J; bases unmatched to any gene: 11. The CDR3 covers 17 residues. CDR1 and CDR2 (germline): GTSNPN, SVGIG (reference sequence). CDR3 nucleotide sequence: TGTGCCTGGAGTCAAGGGGACAGGCTTTATCGCAATCAGCCCCAGCATTTT. Translated: CAWSQGDRLYRNQPQHF.

The rearrangement joins TRBV19 to TRBJ1-1, with TRBD1 as a possible D gene (6 bases). This CDR3 contains 14 residues. V lost 4 bases to trimming and J lost 4 bases, with 13 bases between them. Germline values: CDR1 LNHDA, CDR2 SQIVND (reference sequence). CDR3: CASSRREGGTEAFF. The CDR3 DNA reads as TGTGCCAGTAGTAGGCGCGAAGGGGGCACTGAAGCTTTCTTT.

This sequence joins TRBV4-1 and TRBJ2-1, with 9 bases lining up with TRBD1. CDR3 length: 16 amino acids. The V gene's germline CDR1 is MGHRA and CDR2 YSYEKL. After removal of 4 bases from V and 3 bases from J, the junction contained 7 bases not matched to a gene. The CDR3 bases are TGCGCCAGCAGCCGGGATGGACAGGGGTTCTACAATGAGCAGTTCTTC. As protein: CASSRDGQGFYNEQFF.

This chain joins TRBV7-8 and TRBJ2-1; 8 bases line up with TRBD2. With V trimmed by 5 bases and J by 6 bases, 12 bases remained unmatched. In germline, CDR1 is SGHVS, CDR2 FQNEAQ. This CDR3 comprises 16 residues. For the CDR3, the DNA is TGTGCCAGCAGCCCCCGCGGGGGGTGGCTACTCAATGAGCAGTTCTTC. Encoded protein: CASSPRGGWLLNEQFF.

This chain links TRBV7-8 with TRBJ2-1, with 10 nucleotides matching TRBD2. The germline V gene has CDR1 SGHVS and CDR2 FQNEAQ. This CDR3 spans 15 amino acids. V shed 1 base, J shed 6 bases, and the junction held 3 bases outside the gene matches. The DNA for the CDR3 is TGTGCCAGCAGCTTAGTGGCTAGCGGGGGCAATGAGCAGTTCTTC. Its protein product is CASSLVASGGNEQFF.

V and J are TRBV18 and TRBJ2-7; D is perhaps TRBD2 (6 bases). V was shortened by 3 bases and J by 6 bases, with 6 bases between the two germline ends. This CDR3 region has 11 residues. CDR1 is KGHSH, CDR2 LQKENI, per germline. CDR3 nucleotides: TGTGCCAGCTCACCGGAGGGCGAGCAGTACTTC. It codes for CASSPEGEQYF.

The chain employs TRBV6-5 and TRBJ2-1, with a weak D call TRBD2 (5 bases). The CDR3 loop spans 13 amino acids. CDR1 and CDR2 from the germline V gene are MNHEY and SVGAGI. Trimming pared 0 bases from V and 10 bases from J, leaving 10 bases between. The CDR3 region has the DNA TGTGCCAGCAGTTACTCGAGGGTCCGGGAGCAGTTCTTC. Amino acids: CASSYSRVREQFF.

This clone has just one count. This sequence joins TRBV21-1 and TRBJ2-7; TRBD2, as called in the table, went unchecked against the DNA. TRBV21-1 is assigned pseudogene status. This CDR3 comprises 12 residues. This CDR3 is CARKRSPYEQYF. The CDR3 DNA reads as TGTGCCAGAAAACGGAGCCCTTACGAGCAGTACTTC.

The chain combines TRBV7-8 with TRBJ1-3; 9 bases agree with TRBD1. V lost 4 bases and J lost 3; bases outside the gene matches: 4. Germline V gene sequence: CDR1 SGHVS, CDR2 FQNEAQ. The CDR3 runs to 15 residues. Here the CDR3 DNA reads TGTGCCAGCAGCTCGGGGGACAGGGATGGAAACACCATATATTTT. It specifies CASSSGDRDGNTIYF.

This clone was counted a few times. This chain connects TRBV10-3 to TRBJ1-5, with 8 bases identical to TRBD1. CDR1 is ENHRY and CDR2 is SYGVKD in the germline V gene. V was pared by 6 bases and J by 8 bases, with 6 bases of the junction left unmatched. The CDR3 contains 13 residues. This chain's CDR3 is CAIRNRGGEPQHF. DNA of the CDR3: TGTGCCATCAGAAACAGGGGGGGGGAGCCCCAGCATTTT.

The chain combines TRBV2 with TRBJ2-1; D unresolved. The V gene lost 4 bases and the J gene lost 10 bases, with 11 bases spanning the gap. The CDR3 is 12 residues long. Germline V gives CDR1 SNHLY, CDR2 FYNNEI. The CDR3 spells CASSGWQSEQFF. The CDR3 nucleotides are TGTGCCAGCAGTGGTTGGCAGTCAGAGCAGTTCTTC. The complete variable domain, with remaining parts taken from reference TRBV2 and TRBJ2-1, reads EPEVTQTPSHQVTQMGQEVILRCVPISNHLYFYWYRQILGQKVEFLVSFYNNEISEKSEIFDDQFSVERPDGSNFTLKIRSTKLEDSAMYFCASSGWQSEQFFGPGTRLTVL.

This clone has a handful of counts. CDR3 sequence: CASSPENRGAFF. CDR3 nucleotide sequence: TGTGCCAGCTCACCTGAGAACAGGGGGGCTTTCTTT. The chain recombines TRBV18 with TRBJ1-1, with 8 bases fitting TRBD1. V shed 3 bases, J shed 11 bases, and the junction held 5 bases outside the gene matches. Germline loops: CDR1 KGHSH, CDR2 LQKENI. This CDR3 has 12 amino acids.

The J gene is TRBJ1-3, the V gene TRBV9; 9 nucleotides match TRBD1. The junction had 9 bases not matched to a gene; V was cut back by 4 bases and J by 4 bases. Germline CDR1 reads SGDLS; CDR2 reads YYNGEE. This CDR3 region has 16 residues. The CDR3 nucleotides are TGTGCCAGCAGCCCCTACGGGACAGGGACCGGAAACACCATATATTTT. This codes for CASSPYGTGTGNTIYF.

This clone was detected a few times. The same CDR3 is also encoded by other DNA sequences in this sample. The chain employs TRBV7-9 and TRBJ1-2; TRBD1 matches at 8 bases. The CDR3 is made up of 14 amino acids. Germline CDR1 SEHNR, CDR2 FQNEAQ (reference sequence). V dropped 5 bases and J dropped 3; count of bases not matched to a gene: 5. CDR3 in amino acids: CASSLNRGDYGYTF. The CDR3 nucleotides are TGTGCCAGCAGCCTGAACAGGGGGGACTATGGCTACACCTTC.

The chain is built from TRBV2 and TRBJ2-2; D possibly corresponds to TRBD1 (6 bases). Germline CDR1 is SNHLY and CDR2 is FYNNEI. The CDR3 is 13 amino acids. V was clipped by 4 bases and J by 5 bases, with 8 bases between them. The CDR3 region has the DNA TGTGCCAGCAGTGTACAGGGTACCGGGGAGCTGTTTTTT. Translated, it gives CASSVQGTGELFF.

The rearrangement joins TRBV9 to TRBJ1-2, with a weak D call TRBD1 (5 bases). V was pared by 6 bases and J by 2 bases, with 20 bases between. The CDR3 runs to 16 residues. Germline CDR1 is SGDLS and CDR2 is YYNGEE. CDR3 sequence (DNA): TGTGCCAGCACCCCTACACAGGCAACTCAGAACTATGGCTACACCTTC. This codes for CASTPTQATQNYGYTF.

This sequence joins TRBV2 and TRBJ2-5; TRBD1 is a possible D gene (5 bases). V was clipped by 8 bases and J by 2 bases, with 15 bases between them. In germline, CDR1 is SNHLY, CDR2 FYNNEI. The CDR3 has 14 residues. This chain's CDR3 is CASHWAQAQETQYF. The CDR3 region has the DNA TGTGCCAGCCACTGGGCACAGGCGCAAGAGACCCAGTACTTC.

The gene calls are TRBV28 and TRBJ2-1; 12 nucleotides align to TRBD2. CDR1 is MDHEN and CDR2 is SYDVKM in the germline V gene. Unmatched junction bases numbered 9, after V lost 3 bases and J lost 9 bases. This CDR3 is built from 16 residues. The CDR3 reads CASSLPSGGAFGEQFF. The CDR3, as DNA: TGTGCCAGCAGTTTGCCTAGCGGGGGGGCCTTCGGTGAGCAGTTCTTC.